Below, 24 T cell receptor beta chains from the same sample are listed, as sequenced in a study of T cell responses to AZD1222 COVID-19 vaccine. The repertoire was sequenced with immunoSEQ multiplex PCR; TCRdb's copy has only in-frame clones and lacks some. The data show tens of thousands of clones, roughly 89% seen once. The specimen was peripheral blood, collected on day 0 of AZD1222 vaccination. These receptors were taken from an adult in good health.

The rearrangement links TRBV3-1 (or the pseudogene TRBV3-2) to TRBJ2-7, with TRBD1 identical over 7 bases. V was pared by 6 bases and J by 2 bases, with 4 bases of the junction left unmatched. The CDR3 has 13 amino acids. Germline V gene sequence: CDR1 LGHDT, CDR2 YNNKEL (reference sequence). The CDR3, as DNA: TGTGCCAGCAGTCGACAGGGCACCTACGAGCAGTACTTC. Its translation: CASSRQGTYEQYF.

V usage is TRBV2 and J usage is TRBJ2-5, with TRBD2 matching 9 bases. With 4 bases clipped from V and 4 bases from J, the junction kept 7 bases outside the gene matches. From germline, CDR1 is SNHLY and CDR2 FYNNEI. This CDR3 has 15 amino acids. CDR3 region: CASSVAGVNIETQYF. CDR3 nucleotide sequence: TGTGCCAGCAGTGTAGCGGGGGTTAATATAGAGACCCAGTACTTC.

V and J are TRBV6-5 and TRBJ1-3; D not certain. The germline V gene encodes CDR1 MNHEY and CDR2 SVGAGI. V gave up 0 bases and J gave up 0 bases, with 9 bases separating them. The CDR3 covers 16 residues. CDR3 nucleotide sequence: TGTGCCAGCAGTTACTCGACGGGCCCCTCTGGAAACACCATATATTTT. It translates to CASSYSTGPSGNTIYF.

The rearrangement uses TRBV6-5 and TRBJ2-5, with 11 positions matching TRBD1. Germline CDR1 reads MNHEY; CDR2 reads SVGAGI. Trimming removed 6 bases from V and 5 bases from J; junction bases left unmatched: 8. The CDR3 sequence is 15 residues long. CDR3 region: CASRAGQGAWETQYF. In DNA, the CDR3 is TGTGCCAGCAGAGCCGGACAGGGGGCTTGGGAGACCCAGTACTTC.

This clone was picked up a small number of times. V usage is TRBV20-1 and J usage is TRBJ2-4; maybe TRBD1 (6 bases). This CDR3 has 11 amino acids. The germline V gene encodes CDR1 DFQATT and CDR2 SNEGSKA (reference sequence). The V and J ends lost 6 bases and 8 bases respectively, with 11 bases between them. The CDR3 region is CSAADRDIQYF. The CDR3 coding sequence is TGCAGTGCGGCGGACAGAGACATTCAGTACTTC.

The chain employs TRBV11-2 and TRBJ2-2; D is undetermined. Germline lookup yields CDR1 SGHAT and CDR2 FQNNGV. The CDR3 covers 16 residues. V was shortened by 1 base and J by 0 bases, with 9 bases between the two germline ends. CDR3: CASSLARQTNTGELFF. DNA for the CDR3: TGTGCCAGCAGCTTAGCACGCCAGACGAACACCGGGGAGCTGTTTTTT.

This chain's CDR3 is CASSLTAVGGAYEQYF. Written as DNA, the CDR3 is TGTGCCAGCAGTTTAACGGCAGTAGGCGGAGCCTACGAGCAGTACTTC. The chain is built from TRBV27 and TRBJ2-7; D unclear. The CDR3 has 16 residues. V was pared by 2 bases and J by 2 bases, with 16 bases between. From germline, CDR1 is MNHEY and CDR2 SMNVEV (reference sequence).

This clone was detected only once. The chain is built from TRBV19 and TRBJ1-6, with 9 bases matching TRBD1. Losses at the gene ends were 5 bases for V and 9 bases for J; bases not matched to a gene: 11. CDR3 size: 16 residues. Germline lookup yields CDR1 LNHDA and CDR2 SQIVND (reference sequence). CDR3 in amino acids: CASSATPGTGSSPLHF. CDR3 bases: TGTGCCAGTAGTGCCACACCCGGGACAGGGAGTTCACCCCTCCACTTT.

The V call is TRBV7-8, the J call TRBJ1-1; TRBD1 matches at 12 bases. CDR1 is SGHVS, CDR2 FQNEAQ, per germline. Germline trimming cut 4 bases from V and 8 bases from J; bases unmatched to any gene: 8. This CDR3 has 15 residues. The CDR3, as DNA: TGTGCCAGCAGCTACCGGGACAGGGGGCACCCCGAAGCTTTCTTT. It encodes CASSYRDRGHPEAFF.

V usage is TRBV6-5 and J usage is TRBJ2-7; 8 nucleotides agree with TRBD1. CDR3 length: 14 residues. Trimming took 4 bases from V and 4 from J; bases not matched to a gene: 6. Germline assignment: CDR1 MNHEY and CDR2 SVGAGI. This CDR3 reads CASSSPDRGYEQYF. The CDR3 DNA follows: TGTGCCAGCAGTTCCCCAGACAGGGGTTACGAGCAGTACTTC.

The chain carries TRBV28 and TRBJ1-6; D is perhaps TRBD1 (6 bases). The length of the CDR3 is 14 residues. Trimming took 6 bases from V and 10 from J, leaving 16 bases between them. The germline CDR1 and CDR2 sequences are MDHEN and SYDVKM. This CDR3 is CASRLNTGSSPLHF. The CDR3 nucleotides are TGTGCCAGCAGGCTAAACACAGGGTCATCACCCCTCCACTTT.

The V and J genes are TRBV5-6 and TRBJ2-7; TRBD1 aligns across 9 bases. The CDR3 spans 16 residues. Germline V lookup: CDR1 SGHDT, CDR2 YYEEEE. Losses at the gene ends were 4 bases for V and 7 bases for J; bases not matched to a gene: 15. The chain's CDR3 is CASSTIMGQGATEQYF. The CDR3 DNA reads TGTGCCAGCAGCACTATTATGGGACAGGGAGCTACGGAGCAGTACTTC.

This sequence joins TRBV15 and TRBJ2-5; no clear D. Trimming removed 0 bases from V and 7 bases from J, with 12 bases in between. The CDR3 covers 14 residues. Germline V gives CDR1 LNHNV, CDR2 YYDKDF (reference sequence). For the CDR3, the DNA is TGTGCCACCAGCAGAGATGCCGGGTTTGGGACCCAGTACTTC. It specifies CATSRDAGFGTQYF.

The rearrangement uses TRBV12-3 or TRBV12-4 and TRBJ1-6; no clear D. Trimming took off 5 bases at V and 8 bases at J, with 10 bases between the two ends. The CDR3 covers 13 residues. The CDR3 spells CASSGGQDSPLHF. CDR3 nucleotides: TGTGCCAGCAGTGGCGGGCAGGATTCACCCCTCCACTTT.

The chain has TRBV3-1 (or the pseudogene TRBV3-2) and TRBJ2-4; D not certain. This CDR3 comprises 14 residues. CDR1 and CDR2 (germline): LGHDT, YNNKEL (reference sequence). Trimming stripped 4 bases from V and 0 bases from J, with 7 bases between. CDR3 in DNA: TGTGCCAGCAGCCCCCGAGGAGCCAAAAACATTCAGTACTTC. Translation: CASSPRGAKNIQYF.

The V call is TRBV28, the J call TRBJ1-2, with 9 bases matching TRBD1. Per the germline V gene, CDR1 is MDHEN and CDR2 is SYDVKM. The CDR3 consists of 15 residues. The V segment lost 6 bases and the J segment 2 bases; nucleotides outside the gene matches: 7. Here the CDR3 DNA reads TGTGCCAGCAGACCTCCCGGACAGGGGAACTATGGCTACACCTTC. The encoded protein is CASRPPGQGNYGYTF.

The chain is built from TRBV3-1 (or the pseudogene TRBV3-2) and TRBJ1-6; D is uncertain. Trimming left V 3 bases short and J 10 bases short, with 13 bases between. The CDR3 loop spans 14 amino acids. Germline V gene data show CDR1 as LGHDT and CDR2 as YNNKEL (reference sequence). CDR3 in amino acids: CASSQTIEGSPLHF. CDR3 sequence (DNA): TGTGCCAGCAGCCAGACCATAGAAGGATCACCCCTCCACTTT.

The chain couples TRBV5-1 to TRBJ2-5; D perhaps matches TRBD1 (6 bases). CDR1 SGHRS and CDR2 YFSETQ come from the germline V gene. The CDR3 extends over 18 amino acids. The ends were cut back, 5 bases at V and 1 base at J, with 24 bases in the middle. As DNA, the CDR3 is TGCGCCAGCAGAAACAGCCTCAGAGGGGGAATAGGCCAAGAGACCCAGTACTTC. It translates to CASRNSLRGGIGQETQYF.

This chain connects TRBV2 to TRBJ2-1; 7 nucleotides match TRBD2. From germline, CDR1 is SNHLY and CDR2 FYNNEI. This CDR3 is built from 14 residues. V lost 4 bases and J lost 4; bases outside the gene matches: 4. The CDR3 nucleotides are TGTGCCAGCAGTGGAGGCGGGGGTTACAATGAGCAGTTCTTC. It codes for CASSGGGGYNEQFF.

This clone was counted a single time. This chain uses TRBV6-5 with TRBJ1-3; D unresolved. The V end lost 0 bases, the J end lost 0 bases, and 6 bases lay between the germline ends. Germline loops: CDR1 MNHEY, CDR2 SVGAGI. CDR3 size: 15 residues. The CDR3 DNA reads as TGTGCCAGCAGTTACTCGGCTAACTCTGGAAACACCATATATTTT. Protein product: CASSYSANSGNTIYF.

The chain is built from TRBV11-2 and TRBJ2-5, with 12 bases identical to TRBD2. J was trimmed by 7 bases and V by 1 base; bases with no gene match: 7. CDR1 and CDR2 from the germline V gene are SGHAT and FQNNGV. The CDR3 is made up of 16 amino acids. The CDR3 bases are TGTGCCAGCAGCTTAGGGCTAGCGGGGGGGCCGGGGACCCAGTACTTC. This translates into CASSLGLAGGPGTQYF.

The J gene is TRBJ1-1, the V gene TRBV7-3; 7 bases are a match to TRBD1. There are 13 residues in the CDR3. Trimming removed 5 bases from V and 8 bases from J; junction bases left unmatched: 8. Germline values: CDR1 SGHTA, CDR2 FQGTGA. The CDR3 bases are TGTGCCAGCAGCCCAGCGTCAGGGGGGGAAGCTTTCTTT. Its protein is CASSPASGGEAFF.

This rearrangement joins TRBV6-5 to TRBJ2-7, with 10 bases identical to TRBD2. CDR1 and CDR2 from the germline V gene are MNHEY and SVGAGI. This CDR3 comprises 15 residues. The trim removed 6 bases at V and 4 bases at J, leaving 9 bases unmatched. The CDR3 coding sequence is TGTGCCAGCAGGGTTGGGGCTAGCGGGGGTTACGAGCAGTACTTC. This translates into CASRVGASGGYEQYF.

The DNA for the CDR3 is TGTGCCAGTAGTATGAGAGGGGGCGACGGCACCGGGGAGCTGTTTTTT. Residues: CASSMRGGDGTGELFF. V and J are TRBV19 and TRBJ2-2, with TRBD1 matching 7 bases. The CDR3 has 16 amino acids. Germline assignment: CDR1 LNHDA and CDR2 SQIVND (reference sequence). J lost 4 bases, V lost 3 bases, and 8 bases had no gene match.